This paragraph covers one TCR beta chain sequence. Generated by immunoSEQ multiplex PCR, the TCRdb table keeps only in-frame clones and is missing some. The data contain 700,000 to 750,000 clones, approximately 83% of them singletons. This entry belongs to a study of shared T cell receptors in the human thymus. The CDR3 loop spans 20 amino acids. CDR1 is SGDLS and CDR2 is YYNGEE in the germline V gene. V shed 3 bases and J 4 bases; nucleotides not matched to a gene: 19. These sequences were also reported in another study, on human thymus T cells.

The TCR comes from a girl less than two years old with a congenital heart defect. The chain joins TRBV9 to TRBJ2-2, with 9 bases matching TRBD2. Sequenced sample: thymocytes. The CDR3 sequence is CASSGLMMGGLAGPTGELFF. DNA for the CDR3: TGTGCCAGCAGCGGACTGATGATGGGGGGGCTAGCGGGGCCCACCGGGGAGCTGTTTTTT.